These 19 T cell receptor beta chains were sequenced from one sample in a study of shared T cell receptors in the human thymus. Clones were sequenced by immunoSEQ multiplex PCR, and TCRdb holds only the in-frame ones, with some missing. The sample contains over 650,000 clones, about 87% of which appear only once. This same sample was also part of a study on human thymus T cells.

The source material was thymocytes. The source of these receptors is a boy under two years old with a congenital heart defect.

The CDR3: CASSTTGGADTGELFF. The CDR3, as DNA: TGTGCCAGCAGCACCACAGGGGGCGCGGACACCGGGGAGCTGTTTTTT. V gene TRBV9 combines with J gene TRBJ2-2; 9 bases match TRBD1. The germline gives CDR1 SGDLS, CDR2 YYNGEE. The CDR3 has 16 amino acids. J gave up 3 bases and V 4 bases, and 7 bases lay outside the gene matches.

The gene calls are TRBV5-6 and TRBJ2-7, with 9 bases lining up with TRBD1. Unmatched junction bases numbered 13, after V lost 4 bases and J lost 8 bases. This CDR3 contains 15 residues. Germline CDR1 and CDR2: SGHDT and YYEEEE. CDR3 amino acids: CASSRKPGTGLKQYF. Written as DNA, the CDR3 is TGTGCCAGCAGCCGTAAACCTGGGACAGGGCTCAAGCAGTACTTC.

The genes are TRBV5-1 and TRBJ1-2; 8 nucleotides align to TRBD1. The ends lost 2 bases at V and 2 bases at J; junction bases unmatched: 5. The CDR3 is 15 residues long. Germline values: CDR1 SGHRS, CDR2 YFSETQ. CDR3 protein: CASSFDRGPNYGYTF. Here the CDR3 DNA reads TGCGCCAGCAGCTTCGACAGGGGTCCCAACTATGGCTACACCTTC. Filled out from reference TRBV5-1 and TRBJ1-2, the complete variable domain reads KAGVTQTPRYLIKTRGQQVTLSCSPISGHRSVSWYQQTPGQGLQFLFEYFSETQRNKGNFPGRFSGRQFSNSRSEMNVSTLELGDSALYLCASSFDRGPNYGYTFGSGTRLTVV.

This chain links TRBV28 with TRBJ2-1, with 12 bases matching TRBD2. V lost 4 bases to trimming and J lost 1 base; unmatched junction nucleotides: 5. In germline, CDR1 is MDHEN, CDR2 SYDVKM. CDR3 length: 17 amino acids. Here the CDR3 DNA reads TGTGCCAGCAGTTCAAAACTAGCGGGGGGATCCTACAATGAGCAGTTCTTC. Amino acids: CASSSKLAGGSYNEQFF.

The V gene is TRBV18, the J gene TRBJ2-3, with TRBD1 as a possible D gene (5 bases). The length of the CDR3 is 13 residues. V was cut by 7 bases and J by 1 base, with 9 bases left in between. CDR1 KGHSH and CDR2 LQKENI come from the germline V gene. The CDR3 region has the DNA TGTGCCAGCTGCCTCAGGGGCACAGATACGCAGTATTTT. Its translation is CASCLRGTDTQYF.

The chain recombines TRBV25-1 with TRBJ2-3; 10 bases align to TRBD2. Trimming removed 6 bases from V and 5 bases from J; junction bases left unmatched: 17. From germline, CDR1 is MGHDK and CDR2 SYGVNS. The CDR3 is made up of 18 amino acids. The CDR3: CASSERFKSGGVQDTQYF. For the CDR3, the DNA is TGTGCCAGCAGCGAAAGGTTTAAGAGCGGGGGGGTTCAAGATACGCAGTATTTT.

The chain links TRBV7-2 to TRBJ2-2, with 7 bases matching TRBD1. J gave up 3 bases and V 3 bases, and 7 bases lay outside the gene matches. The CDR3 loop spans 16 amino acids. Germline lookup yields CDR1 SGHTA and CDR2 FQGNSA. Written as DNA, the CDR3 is TGTGCCAGCAGCTTGGAACGACAGGGTGACACCGGGGAGCTGTTTTTT. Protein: CASSLERQGDTGELFF.

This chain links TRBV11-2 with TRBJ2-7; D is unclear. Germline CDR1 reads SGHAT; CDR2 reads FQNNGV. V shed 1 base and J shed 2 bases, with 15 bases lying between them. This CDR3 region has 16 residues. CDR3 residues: CASSLVAQDITYEQYF. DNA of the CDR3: TGTGCCAGCAGCTTAGTGGCCCAAGACATAACCTACGAGCAGTACTTC.

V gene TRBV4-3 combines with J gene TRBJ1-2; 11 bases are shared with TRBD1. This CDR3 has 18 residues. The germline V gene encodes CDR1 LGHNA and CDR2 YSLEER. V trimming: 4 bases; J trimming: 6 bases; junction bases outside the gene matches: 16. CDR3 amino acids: CASSPSTRPGQGDNGYTF. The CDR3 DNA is TGCGCCAGCAGCCCCTCGACGCGTCCGGGACAGGGGGATAATGGCTACACCTTC.

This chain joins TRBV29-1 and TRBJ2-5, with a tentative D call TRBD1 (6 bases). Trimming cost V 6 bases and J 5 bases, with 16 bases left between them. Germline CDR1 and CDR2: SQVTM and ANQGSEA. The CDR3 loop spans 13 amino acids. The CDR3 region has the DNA TGCAGCGTGATGAAGACAGGTGGGGAGACCCAGTACTTC. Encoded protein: CSVMKTGGETQYF.

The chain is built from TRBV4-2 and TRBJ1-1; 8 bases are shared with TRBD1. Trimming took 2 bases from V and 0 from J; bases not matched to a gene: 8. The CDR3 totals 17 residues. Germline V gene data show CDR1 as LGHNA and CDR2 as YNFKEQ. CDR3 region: CASSQPLQTGVNTEAFF. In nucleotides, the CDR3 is TGTGCCAGCAGCCAACCATTACAGACAGGGGTGAACACTGAAGCTTTCTTT.

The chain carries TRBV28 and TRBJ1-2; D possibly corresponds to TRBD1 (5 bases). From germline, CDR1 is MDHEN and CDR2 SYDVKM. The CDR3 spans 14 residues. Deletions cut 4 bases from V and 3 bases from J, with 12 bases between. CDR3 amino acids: CASSSQGLYYGYTF. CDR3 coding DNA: TGTGCCAGCAGTTCCCAGGGTCTCTACTATGGCTACACCTTC.

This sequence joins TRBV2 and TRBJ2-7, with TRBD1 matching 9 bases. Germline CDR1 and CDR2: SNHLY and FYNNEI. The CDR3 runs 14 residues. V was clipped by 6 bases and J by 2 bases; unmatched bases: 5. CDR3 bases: TGTGCCAGCAGGCCGGGACAGGGAACCTACGAGCAGTACTTC. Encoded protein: CASRPGQGTYEQYF.

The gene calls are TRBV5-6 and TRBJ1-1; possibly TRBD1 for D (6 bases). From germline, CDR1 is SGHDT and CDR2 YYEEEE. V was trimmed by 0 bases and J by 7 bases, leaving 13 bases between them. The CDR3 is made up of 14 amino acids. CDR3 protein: CASSLEGGGVEAFF. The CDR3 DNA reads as TGTGCCAGCAGCTTGGAAGGGGGGGGAGTTGAAGCTTTCTTT.

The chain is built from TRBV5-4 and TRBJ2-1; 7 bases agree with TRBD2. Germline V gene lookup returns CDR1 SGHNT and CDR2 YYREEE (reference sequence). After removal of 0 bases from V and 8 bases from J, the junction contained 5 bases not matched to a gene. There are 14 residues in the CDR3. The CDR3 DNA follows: TGTGCCAGCAGCTTGGGAGGGAGGGCCCATGAGCAGTTCTTC. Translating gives CASSLGGRAHEQFF.

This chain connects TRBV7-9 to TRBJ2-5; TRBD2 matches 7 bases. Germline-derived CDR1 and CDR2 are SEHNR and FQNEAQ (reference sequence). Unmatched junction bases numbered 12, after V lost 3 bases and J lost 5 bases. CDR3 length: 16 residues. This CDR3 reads CASSLPEGGSEETQYF. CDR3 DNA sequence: TGTGCCAGCAGCTTGCCCGAGGGAGGGTCGGAGGAGACCCAGTACTTC.

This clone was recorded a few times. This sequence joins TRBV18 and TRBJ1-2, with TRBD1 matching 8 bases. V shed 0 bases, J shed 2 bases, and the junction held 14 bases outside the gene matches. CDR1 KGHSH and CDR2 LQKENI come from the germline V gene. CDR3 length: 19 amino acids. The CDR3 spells CASSPPGAGGAEPNYGYTF. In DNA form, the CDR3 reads TGTGCCAGCTCACCACCGGGGGCAGGGGGCGCGGAGCCGAACTATGGCTACACCTTC.

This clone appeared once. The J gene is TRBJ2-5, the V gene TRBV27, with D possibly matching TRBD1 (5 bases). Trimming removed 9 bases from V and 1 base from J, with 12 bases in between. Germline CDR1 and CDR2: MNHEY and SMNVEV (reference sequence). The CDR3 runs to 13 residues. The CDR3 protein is CARKQGPQETQYF. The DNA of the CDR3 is TGTGCCAGAAAGCAGGGTCCCCAAGAGACCCAGTACTTC.

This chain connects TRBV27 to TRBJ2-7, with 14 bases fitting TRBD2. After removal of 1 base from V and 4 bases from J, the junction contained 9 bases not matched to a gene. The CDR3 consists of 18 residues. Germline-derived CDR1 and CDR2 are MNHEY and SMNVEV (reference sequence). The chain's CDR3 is CASSLFSSGTSGSYEQYF. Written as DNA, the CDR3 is TGTGCCAGCAGTTTATTTAGCTCTGGGACTAGCGGGAGTTACGAGCAGTACTTC.